This TCR beta chain was captured in a study of blood T cell dynamics during melanoma immunotherapy. Time point specified: week 3, after first cycle of checkpoint inhibitor. Response was assessed by RECIST 1.1 at 12 weeks, except a couple of rapid progressors. This table comes from immunoSEQ multiplex PCR, and its TCRdb copy is limited to in-frame clones, with some not included. The sample lists 8,000 to 10,000 clones; 65% to 90% were seen once. The CDR3 runs 17 residues. V was pared by 2 bases and J by 0 bases, with 14 bases between. Germline CDR1 SEHNR, CDR2 FQNEAQ (reference sequence). The V gene is TRBV7-9, the J gene TRBJ1-3; D ambiguous. This clonotype was obtained from a human donor with melanoma. Sequenced here: blood, sampled from a patient treated with checkpoint blockade. The CDR3 DNA follows: TGTGCCAGCAGCTTAAGGCTCCGCGTTTACTCTGGAAACACCATATATTTT. Amino acids: CASSLRLRVYSGNTIYF.